This T cell receptor (beta chain) was observed in a study of blood T cell repertoires in COVID-19. Overall study: COVID-19 samples, acute and convalescent, were from the United States, Italy and Spain.

Only in-frame clones appear in the TCRdb table, and some are missing; sequencing was by immunoSEQ multiplex PCR. The sample includes fewer than 200,000 clones, approximately 83% seen only once; the top ten take 8% to 10%. The CDR3 runs to 16 residues. The germline V gene encodes CDR1 MNHEY and CDR2 SVGAGI. Trimming cost V 0 bases and J 8 bases; bases outside gene matches: 7. This clonotype originated in a man in his fifties or sixties with active or convalescent COVID-19. The rearrangement uses TRBV6-5 and TRBJ1-6, with TRBD1 matching 7 bases. The sequencing sample was made of peripheral blood. CDR3: CASSYSTGPGDSPLHF. As DNA, the CDR3 is TGTGCCAGCAGTTACTCGACAGGGCCCGGGGATTCACCCCTCCACTTT.